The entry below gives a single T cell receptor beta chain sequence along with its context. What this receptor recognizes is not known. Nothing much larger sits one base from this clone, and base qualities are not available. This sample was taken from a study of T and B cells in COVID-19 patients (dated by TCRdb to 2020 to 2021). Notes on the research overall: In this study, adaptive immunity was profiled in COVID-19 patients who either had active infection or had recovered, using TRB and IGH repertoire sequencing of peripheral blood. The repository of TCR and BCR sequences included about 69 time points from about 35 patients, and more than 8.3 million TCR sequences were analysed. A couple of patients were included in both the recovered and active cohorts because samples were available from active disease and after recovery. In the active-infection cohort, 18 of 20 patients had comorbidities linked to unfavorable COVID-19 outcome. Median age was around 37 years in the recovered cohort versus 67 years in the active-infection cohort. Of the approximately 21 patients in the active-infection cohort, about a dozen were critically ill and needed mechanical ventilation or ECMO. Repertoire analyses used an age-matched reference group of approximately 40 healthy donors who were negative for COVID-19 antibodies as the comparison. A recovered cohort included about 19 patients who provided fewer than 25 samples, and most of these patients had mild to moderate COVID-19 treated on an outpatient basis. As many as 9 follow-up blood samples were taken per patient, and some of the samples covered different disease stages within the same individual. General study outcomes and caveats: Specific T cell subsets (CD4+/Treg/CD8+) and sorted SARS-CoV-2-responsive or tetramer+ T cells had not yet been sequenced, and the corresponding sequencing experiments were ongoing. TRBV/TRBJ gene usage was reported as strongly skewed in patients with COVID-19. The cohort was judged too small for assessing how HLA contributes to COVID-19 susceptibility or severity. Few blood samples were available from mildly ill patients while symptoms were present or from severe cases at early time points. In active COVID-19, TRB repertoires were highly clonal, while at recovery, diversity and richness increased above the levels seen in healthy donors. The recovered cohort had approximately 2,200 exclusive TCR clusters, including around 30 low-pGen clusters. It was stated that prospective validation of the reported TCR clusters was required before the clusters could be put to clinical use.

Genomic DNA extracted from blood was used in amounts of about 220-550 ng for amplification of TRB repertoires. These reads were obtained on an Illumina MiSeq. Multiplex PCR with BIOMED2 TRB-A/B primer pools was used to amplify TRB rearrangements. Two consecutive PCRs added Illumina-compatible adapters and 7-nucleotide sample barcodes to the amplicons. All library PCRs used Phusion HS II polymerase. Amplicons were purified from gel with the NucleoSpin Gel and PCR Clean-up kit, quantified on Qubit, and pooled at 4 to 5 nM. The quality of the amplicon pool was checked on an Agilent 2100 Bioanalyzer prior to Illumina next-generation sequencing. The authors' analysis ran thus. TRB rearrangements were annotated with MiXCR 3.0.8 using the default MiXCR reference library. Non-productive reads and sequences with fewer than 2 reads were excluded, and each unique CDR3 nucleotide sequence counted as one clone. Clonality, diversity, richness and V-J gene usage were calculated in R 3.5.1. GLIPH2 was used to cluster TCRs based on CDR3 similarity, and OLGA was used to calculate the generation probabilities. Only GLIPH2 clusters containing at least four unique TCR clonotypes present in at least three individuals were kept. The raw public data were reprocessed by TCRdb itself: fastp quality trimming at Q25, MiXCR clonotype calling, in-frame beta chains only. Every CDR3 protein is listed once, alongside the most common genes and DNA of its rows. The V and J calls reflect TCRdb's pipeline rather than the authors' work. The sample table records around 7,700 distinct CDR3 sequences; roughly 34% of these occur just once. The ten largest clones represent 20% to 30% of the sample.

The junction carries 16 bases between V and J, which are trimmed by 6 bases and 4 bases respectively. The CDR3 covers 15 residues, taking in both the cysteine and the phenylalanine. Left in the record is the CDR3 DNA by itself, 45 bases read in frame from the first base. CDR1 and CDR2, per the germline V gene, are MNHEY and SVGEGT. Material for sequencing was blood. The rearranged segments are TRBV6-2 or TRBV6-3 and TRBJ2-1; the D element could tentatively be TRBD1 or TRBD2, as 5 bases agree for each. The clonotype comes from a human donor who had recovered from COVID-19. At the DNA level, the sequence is TGTGCCAGCAGCCCCTTGTCTTGGGGGTACAATGAGCAGTTCTTC. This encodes CASSPLSWGYNEQFF.